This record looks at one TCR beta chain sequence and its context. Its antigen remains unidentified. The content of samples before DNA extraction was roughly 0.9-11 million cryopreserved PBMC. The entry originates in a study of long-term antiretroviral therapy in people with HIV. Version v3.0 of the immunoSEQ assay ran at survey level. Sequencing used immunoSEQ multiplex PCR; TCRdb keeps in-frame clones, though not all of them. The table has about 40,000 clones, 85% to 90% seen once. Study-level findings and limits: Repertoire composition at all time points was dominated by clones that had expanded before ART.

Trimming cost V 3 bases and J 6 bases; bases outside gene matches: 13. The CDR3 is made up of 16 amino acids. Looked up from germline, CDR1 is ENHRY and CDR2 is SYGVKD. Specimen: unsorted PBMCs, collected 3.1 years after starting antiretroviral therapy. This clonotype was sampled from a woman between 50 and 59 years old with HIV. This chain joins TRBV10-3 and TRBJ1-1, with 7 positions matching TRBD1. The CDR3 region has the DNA TGTGCCATCAGTGAATCCCCGCGCAGGGGGTTCCCTGAAGCTTTCTTT. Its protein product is CAISESPRRGFPEAFF.